This entry lists 24 T cell receptor beta chains sequenced from one sample in a study of shared clonotypes between healthy human individuals (dated by TCRdb to 2018 to 2021). The method was the immunoSEQ multiplex PCR assay. TCRdb holds this immuneACCESS table with in-frame rearrangements only. Some clones are missing; in checked studies, unresolved V genes explain under half, and the rest has no known cause. Within this sample are roughly 2.2 million clones, with roughly 92% of them counted one time only. The biggest ten clones account for 0.37% of the sample. What was sequenced was naive CD4+ T cells from PBMCs. The cell subset or site label of this sample denotes: CD45RA+ positively selected. The receptors shown here come from a man in his late teens or twenties in good health. Some clones in this sample may be carry-over from other donors' samples.

The chain has TRBV2 and TRBJ2-1; 11 positions agree with TRBD2. The V gene's germline CDR1 is SNHLY and CDR2 FYNNEI. This CDR3 comprises 15 residues. The trim removed 6 bases at V and 6 bases at J, leaving 7 bases unmatched. CDR3 region: CASRRLAGPLNEQFF. DNA of the CDR3: TGTGCCAGCAGACGACTAGCGGGGCCCCTCAATGAGCAGTTCTTC.

About this clone itself: The same CDR3 is also encoded by other DNA sequences in this sample. The chain couples TRBV5-1 to TRBJ2-3; 7 nucleotides agree with TRBD2. J lost 3 bases, V lost 4 bases, and 5 bases had no gene match. Germline loops: CDR1 SGHRS, CDR2 YFSETQ. The CDR3 runs to 14 residues. CDR3 loop: CASSGGRVTDTQYF. The CDR3, as DNA: TGCGCCAGCAGCGGCGGGAGAGTTACAGATACGCAGTATTTT.

The V and J genes are TRBV28 and TRBJ2-1; 10 nucleotides match TRBD2. Germline V gives CDR1 MDHEN, CDR2 SYDVKM. CDR3 size: 14 residues. V shed 10 bases and J 8 bases; nucleotides not matched to a gene: 11. The CDR3 sequence: CATRPAGGPDEQFF. The CDR3 coding sequence is TGTGCCACTAGGCCAGCGGGAGGGCCAGATGAGCAGTTCTTC.

Of note for this clone: Other nucleotide sequences from this sample produce the same CDR3. The rearrangement joins TRBV11-2 to TRBJ2-1; 9 nucleotides agree with TRBD2. Trimming removed 1 base from V and 2 bases from J; junction bases left unmatched: 0. The CDR3 length is 15 residues. CDR1 SGHAT and CDR2 FQNNGV come from the germline V gene. The CDR3 DNA sequence: TGTGCCAGCAGCTTAGGACTAGCGGCCTACAATGAGCAGTTCTTC. Protein sequence: CASSLGLAAYNEQFF.

In its sample, this clone was seen once. The chain combines TRBV15 with TRBJ2-1, with 9 bases that match TRBD1. V shed 5 bases, J shed 4 bases, and the junction held 9 bases outside the gene matches. CDR3 size: 16 residues. Germline assignment: CDR1 LNHNV and CDR2 YYDKDF (reference sequence). CDR3 protein: CATSSPGTGHYNEQFF. Here the CDR3 DNA reads TGTGCCACCAGCTCACCCGGGACAGGGCATTACAATGAGCAGTTCTTC.

This sequence joins TRBV9 and TRBJ2-7; TRBD1 matches 8 bases. Trimming cost V 4 bases and J 0 bases; bases outside gene matches: 9. The CDR3 extends over 16 amino acids. Germline lookup yields CDR1 SGDLS and CDR2 YYNGEE. The CDR3 coding sequence is TGTGCCAGCAGCCCCCAGGGGGACAGGAGCTCCTACGAGCAGTACTTC. It yields the protein CASSPQGDRSSYEQYF.

CDR3 sequence: CASRKLNTGELFF. The CDR3, as DNA: TGTGCCAGCCGAAAATTAAACACCGGGGAGCTGTTTTTT. The V call is TRBV5-6, the J call TRBJ2-2; D is uncertain. V lost 7 bases to trimming and J lost 2 bases, with 9 bases between them. The CDR3 totals 13 residues. From germline, CDR1 is SGHDT and CDR2 YYEEEE. Variable domain in full (rest from reference TRBV5-6 and TRBJ2-2): DAGVTQSPTHLIKTRGQQVTLRCSPKSGHDTVSWYQQALGQGPQFIFQYYEEEERQRGNFPDRFSGHQFPNYSSELNVNALLLGDSALYLCASRKLNTGELFFGEGSRLTVL.

The V gene is TRBV29-1, the J gene TRBJ2-5; TRBD1 aligns across 7 bases. This CDR3 contains 12 residues. The V gene's germline CDR1 is SQVTM and CDR2 ANQGSEA. V lost 6 bases and J lost 3; bases outside the gene matches: 4. CDR3 region: CSVATGEETQYF. The CDR3 region has the DNA TGCAGCGTAGCTACAGGGGAAGAGACCCAGTACTTC.

The J gene is TRBJ2-5, the V gene TRBV4-3, with 9 nucleotides matching TRBD2. V lost 5 bases, J lost 10 bases, and 14 bases stayed unmatched. The CDR3 is 15 residues long. The germline gives CDR1 LGHNA, CDR2 YSLEER. CDR3 DNA sequence: TGCGCCAGCAGCACCACCGCTAGCGGGACGCGGGGCCAGTACTTC. Amino acids: CASSTTASGTRGQYF.

The chain employs TRBV28 and TRBJ1-2; D not certain. Trimming left V 7 bases short and J 2 bases short, with 11 bases between. The CDR3 extends over 13 amino acids. Germline V gene sequence: CDR1 MDHEN, CDR2 SYDVKM. CDR3 sequence: CASISGRNYGYTF. The CDR3 region has the DNA TGTGCCAGCATCTCCGGCAGGAACTATGGCTACACCTTC.

For this clone: Germline and junction disagree at one end, which may indicate a read error. The rearrangement joins TRBV28 to TRBJ1-2; 7 nucleotides align to TRBD1. The CDR3 has 14 amino acids. Germline V CDR1 and CDR2: MDHEN, SYDVKM. Here the CDR3 DNA reads TGTGCCAGCAGTCAGGGGGGAGCTAACTATGGCTGCACCTTC. Encoded protein: CASSQGGANYGCTF.

This rearrangement joins TRBV5-4 to TRBJ2-7; either TRBD1 or TRBD2 may fit D (5 bases each). The germline V and J ends were trimmed by 4 bases and 4 bases, with 9 bases remaining between them. Germline V gene sequence: CDR1 SGHNT, CDR2 YYREEE (reference sequence). The CDR3 totals 12 residues. CDR3 sequence reads: CASSRDGYEQYF. The CDR3 DNA reads as TGTGCCAGCAGCCGGGACGGATACGAGCAGTACTTC.

This sequence joins TRBV11-1 and TRBJ2-5, with 10 bases matching TRBD1. Trimming cost V 7 bases and J 9 bases; bases outside gene matches: 11. CDR1 is SGHAT, CDR2 FQDESV, per germline (reference sequence). The CDR3 sequence is 14 residues long. CDR3 bases: TGTGCCAGCACCATCCTGGGACAGGGGAAGGCCCAGTACTTC. Translated, it gives CASTILGQGKAQYF.

The V gene is TRBV7-9, the J gene TRBJ2-7, with 11 positions matching TRBD2. The CDR3 covers 15 residues. J was trimmed by 2 bases and V by 3 bases; bases with no gene match: 3. The V gene's germline CDR1 is SEHNR and CDR2 FQNEAQ (reference sequence). As DNA, the CDR3 is TGTGCCAGCAGCTTTACTAGCGGGAGTACCTACGAGCAGTACTTC. Translation: CASSFTSGSTYEQYF.

The rearrangement links TRBV29-1 to TRBJ1-2, with D perhaps TRBD1 (6 bases). Looked up from germline, CDR1 is SQVTM and CDR2 is ANQGSEA. The CDR3 length is 14 residues. Trimming pared 4 bases from V and 0 bases from J, leaving 12 bases between. CDR3 nucleotide sequence: TGCAGCGTTGTCAGGACAGCGACTAACTATGGCTACACCTTC. Encoded protein: CSVVRTATNYGYTF.

This clone showed up just a few times. The chain links TRBV9 to TRBJ1-2, with 7 bases fitting TRBD1. V was pared by 0 bases and J by 7 bases, with 6 bases of the junction left unmatched. CDR1 and CDR2 (germline): SGDLS, YYNGEE. The CDR3 is 14 amino acids. DNA for the CDR3: TGTGCCAGCAGCGTAGAGGCAGGGGGAATTGGCTACACCTTC. It translates to CASSVEAGGIGYTF. Together with reference TRBV9 and TRBJ1-2, the CDR3 gives the full variable domain: DSGVTQTPKHLITATGQRVTLRCSPRSGDLSVYWYQQSLDQGLQFLIQYYNGEERAKGNILERFSAQQFPDLHSELNLSSLELGDSALYFCASSVEAGGIGYTFGSGTRLTVV.

The chain combines TRBV29-1 with TRBJ2-5; no reliable D call. Germline V gives CDR1 SQVTM, CDR2 ANQGSEA. V lost 0 bases, J lost 3 bases, and 5 bases lay in between. This CDR3 has 12 amino acids. The CDR3 loop reads CSVEEQKETQYF. DNA for the CDR3: TGCAGCGTTGAAGAACAAAAAGAGACCCAGTACTTC. The full variable domain, rest sourced from reference TRBV29-1 and TRBJ2-5, is SAVISQKPSRDICQRGTSLTIQCQVDSQVTMMFWYRQQPGQSLTLIATANQGSEATYESGFVIDKFPISRPNLTFSTLTVSNMSPEDSSIYLCSVEEQKETQYFGPGTRLLVL.

The genes are TRBV19 and TRBJ2-5; D is unresolved. The CDR3 is 14 amino acids. Germline CDR1 LNHDA, CDR2 SQIVND (reference sequence). The V end was cut by 2 bases, the J end by 3 bases, with 10 bases between. The CDR3 region has the DNA TGTGCCAGTAGTATACTGCTTAGAGAAGAGACCCAGTACTTC. It translates to CASSILLREETQYF.

This clone was observed once. The chain employs TRBV5-1 and TRBJ2-5; D may match TRBD1 or TRBD2 (5 bases each). CDR3 length: 17 residues. Germline V lookup: CDR1 SGHRS, CDR2 YFSETQ. V was pared by 5 bases and J by 2 bases, with 22 bases between. CDR3 bases: TGCGCCAGCAGGGGGGTAAGCGCAATCGTCCCACAAGAGACCCAGTACTTC. Translation gives CASRGVSAIVPQETQYF.

V and J are TRBV2 and TRBJ2-1; 16 bases align to TRBD2. This CDR3 spans 16 amino acids. Trimming removed 6 bases from V and 6 bases from J; junction bases left unmatched: 5. The germline V gene has CDR1 SNHLY and CDR2 FYNNEI. This CDR3 is CASSGTSGRAGNEQFF. The CDR3 nucleotides read TGTGCCAGCAGCGGGACTAGCGGGAGGGCCGGCAATGAGCAGTTCTTC.

The chain has TRBV9 and TRBJ2-5; 9 bases match TRBD1. The CDR3 extends over 15 amino acids. J was trimmed by 4 bases and V by 5 bases; bases with no gene match: 9. Per germline, CDR1 SGDLS and CDR2 YYNGEE. The CDR3, as DNA: TGTGCCAGCAGTCTACAGGGGGCTACGGGAGAGACCCAGTACTTC. Translation: CASSLQGATGETQYF.

V is TRBV7-2 and J is TRBJ2-7, with D maybe TRBD1 (6 bases). Looked up from germline, CDR1 is SGHTA and CDR2 is FQGNSA. The CDR3 is made up of 15 amino acids. The V end lost 3 bases, the J end lost 7 bases, and 19 bases lay between the germline ends. The CDR3 DNA reads TGTGCCAGCAGCTTGAAGAGGCAGGGGCTAGGGGAGCAGTACTTC. It codes for CASSLKRQGLGEQYF.

The chain is built from TRBV14 and TRBJ1-1; D gene ambiguous. The germline CDR1 and CDR2 sequences are SGHDN and FVKESK. The V and J ends lost 4 bases and 8 bases respectively, with 5 bases between them. The CDR3 is 10 residues long. CDR3 DNA sequence: TGTGCCAGCAGCCGGTACGAAGCTTTCTTT. It specifies CASSRYEAFF.

The chain links TRBV25-1 to TRBJ1-3, with TRBD1 identical over 7 bases. Trimming took 10 bases from V and 4 from J; bases not matched to a gene: 4. The germline gives CDR1 MGHDK, CDR2 SYGVNS. This CDR3 has 12 residues. Here the CDR3 reads CATTDRGNTIYF. CDR3 DNA: TGTGCCACTACGGACAGGGGAAACACCATATATTTT.